This T cell receptor beta chain was identified during a study of blood T cell repertoires in COVID-19. The data were produced by immunoSEQ multiplex PCR, yet TCRdb's version contains in-frame clones alone and is incomplete. The profile shows over 75,000 clones, roughly 83% of them singletons. The CDR3 spans 15 residues. Germline CDR1 reads SGHTA; CDR2 reads FQGNSA. Trimming took 5 bases from V and 0 from J, leaving 11 bases between them. This chain joins TRBV7-2 and TRBJ1-3; D call uncertain. The sequenced sample consisted of peripheral blood. The TCR originated in a human donor in a cohort sampled during active COVID-19. The CDR3, as DNA: TGTGCCAGCAGCCCCCGTATTAGCTCTGGAAACACCATATATTTT. Protein product: CASSPRISSGNTIYF.